This T cell receptor beta chain was captured by sequencing in a study of blood T cell repertoires in COVID-19. On the study more broadly: Acute-phase and convalescent COVID-19 samples originated in the United States, Italy and Spain. Sources were T cells, B-cell-depleted T cells, or PBMCs; the material itself was cDNA or gDNA.

This clone was seen a single time. CDR3 size: 16 residues. Deletions cut 3 bases from V and 1 base from J, with 14 bases between. Germline loops: CDR1 KGHSH, CDR2 LQKENI. As originally analysed: Nucleated cell number was recorded as an estimate derived from reference gene primer amplification. The assay was immunoSEQ multiplex PCR, and TCRdb's table has in-frame clones only and misses some. The V and J calls and clone size come from that table; D and trimming were worked out from the DNA. The sample yields some 290,000 clones, roughly 79% seen once. The specimen sequenced was peripheral blood. The TCR originated in an older woman with active or convalescent COVID-19. The chain links TRBV18 to TRBJ2-3; D call uncertain. The CDR3 is CASSPRGGSGTDTQYF. Written as DNA, the CDR3 is TGTGCCAGCTCACCTCGAGGTGGATCGGGCACAGATACGCAGTATTTT. The full variable domain, completed using reference TRBV18 and TRBJ2-3, is NAGVMQNPRHLVRRRGQEARLRCSPMKGHSHVYWYRQLPEEGLKFMVYLQKENIIDESGMPKERFSAEFPKEGPSILRIQQVVRGDSAAYFCASSPRGGSGTDTQYFGPGTRLTVL.